Sequencing of this T cell receptor beta chain was carried out in a study of blood T cell repertoires in COVID-19. Across the whole study: Samples representing acute and convalescent COVID-19 were sourced from the United States, Italy and Spain. T cells, B-cell-depleted T cells, or PBMCs supplied cDNA or gDNA.

Patients from Seattle were sampled longitudinally, starting during active infection. CDR1 is MDHEN and CDR2 is SYDVKM in the germline V gene. The V segment lost 6 bases and the J segment 6 bases; nucleotides outside the gene matches: 11. The CDR3 has 15 residues. Generated by immunoSEQ multiplex PCR, the TCRdb table keeps only in-frame clones and is missing some. The sample comprises fewer than 85,000 clones, roughly 80% of which are singletons, and around 7% rests with the top ten. The V and J genes are TRBV28 and TRBJ1-1; 9 nucleotides align to TRBD1. The source of this sequence is a man younger than 45 with COVID-19, enrolled during active disease. The sample comprised peripheral blood. CDR3 sequence: CASSRTGGGRSEAFF. In DNA form, the CDR3 reads TGTGCCAGCAGCCGAACAGGGGGCGGTAGGTCTGAAGCTTTCTTT.